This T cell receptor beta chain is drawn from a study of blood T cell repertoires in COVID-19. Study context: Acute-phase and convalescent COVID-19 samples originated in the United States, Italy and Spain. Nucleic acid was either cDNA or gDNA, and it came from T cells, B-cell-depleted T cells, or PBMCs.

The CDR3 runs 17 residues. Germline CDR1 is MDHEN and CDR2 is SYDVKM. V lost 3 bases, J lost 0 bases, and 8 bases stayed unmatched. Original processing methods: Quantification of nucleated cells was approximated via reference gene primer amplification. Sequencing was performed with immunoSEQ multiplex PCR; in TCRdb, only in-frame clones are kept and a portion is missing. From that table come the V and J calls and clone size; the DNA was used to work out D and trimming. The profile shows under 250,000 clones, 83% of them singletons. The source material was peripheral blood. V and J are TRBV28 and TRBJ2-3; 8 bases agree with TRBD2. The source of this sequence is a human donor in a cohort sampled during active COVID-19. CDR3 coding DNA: TGTGCCAGCAGTTTCGATAAGAGCGGGAGAAGCACAGATACGCAGTATTTT. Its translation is CASSFDKSGRSTDTQYF.